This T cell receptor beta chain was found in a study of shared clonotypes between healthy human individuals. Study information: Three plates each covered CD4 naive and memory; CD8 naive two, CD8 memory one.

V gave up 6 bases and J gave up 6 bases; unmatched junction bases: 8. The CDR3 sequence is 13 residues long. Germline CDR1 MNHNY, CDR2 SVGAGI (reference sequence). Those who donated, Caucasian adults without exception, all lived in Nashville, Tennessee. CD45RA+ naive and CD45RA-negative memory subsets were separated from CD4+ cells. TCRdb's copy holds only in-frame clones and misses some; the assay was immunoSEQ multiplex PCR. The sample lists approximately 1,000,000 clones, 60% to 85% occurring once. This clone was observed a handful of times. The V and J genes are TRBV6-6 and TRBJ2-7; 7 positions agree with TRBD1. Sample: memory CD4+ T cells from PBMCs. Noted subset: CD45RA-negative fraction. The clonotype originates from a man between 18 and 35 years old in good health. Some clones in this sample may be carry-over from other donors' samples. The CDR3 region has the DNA TGTGCCAGCAGCCCTATCCGACAGGGCGAGCAGTACTTC. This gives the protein CASSPIRQGEQYF.